This T cell receptor (beta chain) stems from a study of tumor and adjacent non-tumor tissue in lung cancer. This clonotype showed up many times. RNA was extracted from bulk tissue without any cell sorting. The normal lung tissue was taken more than 3 cm from the tumor edge. Germline V gene lookup returns CDR1 ENHRY and CDR2 SYGVKD. V lost 3 bases, J lost 2 bases, and 6 bases stayed unmatched. This CDR3 region has 15 residues. A modified ARM-PCR protocol with three rounds of nested PCR amplified TCRbeta. TCRdb used MiXCR to reprocess the multiplex PCR reads, holding one entry per CDR3 protein. The profile shows about 90,000 distinct CDR3 sequences, more than 65% of them singletons.

The chain uses TRBV10-3 and TRBJ2-5; TRBD2 agrees at 7 bases. The sequence came from a woman between 50 and 59 years old with non-small cell lung cancer. Source material: distant non-tumor lung tissue. The CDR3 is CAISDPQGGQETQYF. CDR3 coding DNA: TGTGCCATCAGTGACCCCCAGGGAGGGCAAGAGACCCAGTACTTC.